This entry concerns a single TCR beta chain. Its antigen is not known. The data were obtained in a study of OX40 agonist ivuxolimab in advanced cancers. The wider study: Patients were treated with intravenous ivuxolimab, dosed at 0.01 to 10 mg/kg and infused every 2 weeks. General study findings and limits: On average, CD8+ T cells had more expanded clones than CD4+. Normalized T-cell clonal expansion was also low in some nonresponders.

Sequencing used immunoSEQ multiplex PCR; TCRdb keeps in-frame clones, though not all of them. The repertoire holds 65,000 to 70,000 clones, with around 86% as singletons. Per the germline V gene, CDR1 is KGHSH and CDR2 is LQKENI. V lost 4 bases to trimming and J lost 1 base, with 2 bases between them. This CDR3 is 11 amino acids long. The sequence was obtained from an adult with an advanced solid tumor such as melanoma, head and neck, liver or kidney cancer. This chain uses TRBV18 with TRBJ2-7; no clear D gene. Sample: CD4+ or CD8+ T cells sorted from blood, taken in a trial of the OX40 agonist ivuxolimab. The DNA of the CDR3 is TGTGCCAGCTCACGTTCCTACGAGCAGTACTTC. Translation gives CASSRSYEQYF.